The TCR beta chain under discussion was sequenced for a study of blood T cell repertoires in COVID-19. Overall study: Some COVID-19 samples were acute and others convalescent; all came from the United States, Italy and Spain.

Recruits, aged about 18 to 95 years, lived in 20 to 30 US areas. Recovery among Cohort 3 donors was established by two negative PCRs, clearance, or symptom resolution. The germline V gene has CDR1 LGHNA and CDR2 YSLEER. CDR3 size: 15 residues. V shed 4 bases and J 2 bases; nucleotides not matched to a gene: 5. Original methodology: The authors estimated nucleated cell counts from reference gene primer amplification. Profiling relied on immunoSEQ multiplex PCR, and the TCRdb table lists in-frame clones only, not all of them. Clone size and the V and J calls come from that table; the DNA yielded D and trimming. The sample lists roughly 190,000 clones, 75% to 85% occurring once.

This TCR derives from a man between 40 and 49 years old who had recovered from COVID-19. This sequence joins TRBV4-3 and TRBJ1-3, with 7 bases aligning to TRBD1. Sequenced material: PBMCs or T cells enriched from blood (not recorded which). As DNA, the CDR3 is TGCGCCAGCAGCCGGACAGGTGAGGCTGGAAACACCATATATTTT. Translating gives CASSRTGEAGNTIYF.